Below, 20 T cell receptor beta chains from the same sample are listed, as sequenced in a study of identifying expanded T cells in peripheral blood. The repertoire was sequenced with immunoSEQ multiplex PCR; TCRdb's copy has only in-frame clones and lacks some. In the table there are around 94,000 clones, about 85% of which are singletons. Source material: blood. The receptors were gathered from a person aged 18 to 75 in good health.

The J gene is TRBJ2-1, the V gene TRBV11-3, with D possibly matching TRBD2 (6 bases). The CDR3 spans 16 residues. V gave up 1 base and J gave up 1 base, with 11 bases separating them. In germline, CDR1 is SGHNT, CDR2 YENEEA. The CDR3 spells CASSLGASGSYNEQFF. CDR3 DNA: TGTGCCAGCAGCTTAGGGGCGAGCGGGTCCTACAATGAGCAGTTCTTC. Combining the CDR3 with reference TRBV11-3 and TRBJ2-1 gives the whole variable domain EAGVVQSPRYKIIEKKQPVAFWCNPISGHNTLYWYLQNLGQGPELLIRYENEEAVDDSQLPKDRFSAERLKGVDSTLKIQPAELGDSAVYLCASSLGASGSYNEQFFGPGTRLTVL.

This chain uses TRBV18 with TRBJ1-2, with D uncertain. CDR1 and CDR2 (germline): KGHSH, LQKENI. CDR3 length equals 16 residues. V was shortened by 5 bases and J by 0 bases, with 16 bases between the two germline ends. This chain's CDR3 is CASSSINRGTNYGYTF. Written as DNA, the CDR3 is TGTGCCAGCTCATCAATTAACCGGGGTACTAACTATGGCTACACCTTC.

CDR3 coding DNA: TGTGCCAGCAGCTTAGTATCTCGGTCTGGTAACTATGGCTACACCTTC. Translation gives CASSLVSRSGNYGYTF. The J gene is TRBJ1-2, the V gene TRBV7-3; D not resolved. CDR1 and CDR2 (germline): SGHTA, FQGTGA. The CDR3 loop spans 16 amino acids. The ends were cut back, 2 bases at V and 1 base at J, with 14 bases in the middle.

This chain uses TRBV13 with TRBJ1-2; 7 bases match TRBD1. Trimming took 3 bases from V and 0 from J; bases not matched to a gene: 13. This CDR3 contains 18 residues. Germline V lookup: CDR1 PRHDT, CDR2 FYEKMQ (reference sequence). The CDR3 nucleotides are TGTGCCAGCAGCTTCTCGACAGGGTGGATGGCGTCTAACTATGGCTACACCTTC. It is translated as CASSFSTGWMASNYGYTF.

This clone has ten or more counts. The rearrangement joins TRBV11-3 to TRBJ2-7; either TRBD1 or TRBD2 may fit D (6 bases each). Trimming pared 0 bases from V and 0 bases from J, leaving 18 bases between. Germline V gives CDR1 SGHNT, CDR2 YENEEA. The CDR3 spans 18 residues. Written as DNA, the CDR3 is TGTGCCAGCAGCTTAGATCAAGGAGGGACATCGAGCTCCTACGAGCAGTACTTC. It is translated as CASSLDQGGTSSSYEQYF.

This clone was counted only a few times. The CDR3 loop reads CSGGRNTYEQYF. The CDR3 DNA sequence: TGCAGCGGGGGACGGAATACCTACGAGCAGTACTTC. This chain joins TRBV29-1 and TRBJ2-7; D may be TRBD1 or TRBD2 (5 bases each). The CDR3 loop spans 12 amino acids. Trimming cost V 7 bases and J 2 bases, with 12 bases left between them. Germline V gives CDR1 SQVTM, CDR2 ANQGSEA.

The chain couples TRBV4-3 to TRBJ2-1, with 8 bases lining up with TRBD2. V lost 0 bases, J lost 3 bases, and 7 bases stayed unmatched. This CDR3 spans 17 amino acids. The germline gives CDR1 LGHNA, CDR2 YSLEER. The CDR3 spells CASSQEASGSFYNEQFF. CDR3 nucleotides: TGCGCCAGCAGCCAAGAAGCTAGCGGGTCTTTCTACAATGAGCAGTTCTTC.

CDR3: CASSPGQGRVGTHYGYTF. The CDR3 DNA reads as TGTGCCAGCAGCCCCGGACAGGGCAGAGTGGGGACTCACTATGGCTACACCTTC. This sequence joins TRBV5-8 and TRBJ1-2; 8 bases align to TRBD1. Germline values: CDR1 SGHTS, CDR2 YDEGEE. This CDR3 contains 18 residues. The V and J ends lost 4 bases and 3 bases, in that order; junction bases with no gene match: 17.

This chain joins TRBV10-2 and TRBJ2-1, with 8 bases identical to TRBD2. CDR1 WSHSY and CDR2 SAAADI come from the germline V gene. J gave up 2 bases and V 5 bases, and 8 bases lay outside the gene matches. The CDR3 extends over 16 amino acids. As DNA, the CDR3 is TGCGCCAGCAGTCCCAATGGGCGGGGGGCCTACAATGAGCAGTTCTTC. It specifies CASSPNGRGAYNEQFF.

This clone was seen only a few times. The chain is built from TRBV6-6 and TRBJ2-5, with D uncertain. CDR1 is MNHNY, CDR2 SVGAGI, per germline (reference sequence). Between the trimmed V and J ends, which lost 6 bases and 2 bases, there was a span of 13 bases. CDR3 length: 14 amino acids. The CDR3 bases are TGTGCCAGCAGCCTACCTGTGGGACAAGAGACCCAGTACTTC. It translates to CASSLPVGQETQYF.

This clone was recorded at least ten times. As DNA, the CDR3 is TGTGCCAGCAGTGAAGACCGGACGTCACCCCTCCACTTT. This gives the protein CASSEDRTSPLHF. V is TRBV6-4 and J is TRBJ1-6; D remains ambiguous. The CDR3 consists of 13 residues. The germline V gene encodes CDR1 MRHNA and CDR2 SNTAGT. The V end lost 3 bases, the J end lost 10 bases, and 10 bases lay between the germline ends.

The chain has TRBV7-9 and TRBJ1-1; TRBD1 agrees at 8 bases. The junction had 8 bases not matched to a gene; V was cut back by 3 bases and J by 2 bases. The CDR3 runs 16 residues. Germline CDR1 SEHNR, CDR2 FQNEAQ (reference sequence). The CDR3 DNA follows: TGTGCCAGCAGCTTCAGGGGGCGGGGTCAAAACACTGAAGCTTTCTTT. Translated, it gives CASSFRGRGQNTEAFF.

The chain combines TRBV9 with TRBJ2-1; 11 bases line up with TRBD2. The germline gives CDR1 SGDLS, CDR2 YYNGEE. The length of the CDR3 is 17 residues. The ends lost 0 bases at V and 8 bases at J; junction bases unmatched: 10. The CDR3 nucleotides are TGTGCCAGCAGCGTAGGACTAGCGGGGCCCCCCTTAGATGAGCAGTTCTTC. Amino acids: CASSVGLAGPPLDEQFF. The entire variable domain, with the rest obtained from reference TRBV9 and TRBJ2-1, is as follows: DSGVTQTPKHLITATGQRVTLRCSPRSGDLSVYWYQQSLDQGLQFLIQYYNGEERAKGNILERFSAQQFPDLHSELNLSSLELGDSALYFCASSVGLAGPPLDEQFFGPGTRLTVL.

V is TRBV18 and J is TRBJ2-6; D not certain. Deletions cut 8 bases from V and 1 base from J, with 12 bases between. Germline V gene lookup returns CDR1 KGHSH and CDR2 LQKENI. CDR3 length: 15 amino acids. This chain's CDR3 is CASHAVVSGANVLTF. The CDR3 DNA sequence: TGTGCCAGCCATGCGGTAGTATCTGGGGCCAACGTCCTGACTTTC.

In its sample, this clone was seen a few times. The CDR3 DNA reads as TGTGCCAGCAGCTTGAAGTTCTACGAGCAGTACTTC. It specifies CASSLKFYEQYF. The rearrangement uses TRBV7-9 and TRBJ2-7; D uncertain. Germline V gives CDR1 SEHNR, CDR2 FQNEAQ (reference sequence). Trimming took off 3 bases at V and 3 bases at J, with 6 bases between the two ends. The CDR3 covers 12 residues.

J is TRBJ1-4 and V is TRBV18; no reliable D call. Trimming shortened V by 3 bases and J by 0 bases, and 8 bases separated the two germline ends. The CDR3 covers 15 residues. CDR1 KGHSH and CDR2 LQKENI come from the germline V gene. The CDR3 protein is CASSPQETTNEKLFF. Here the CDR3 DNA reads TGTGCCAGCTCACCTCAAGAAACAACTAATGAAAAACTGTTTTTT.

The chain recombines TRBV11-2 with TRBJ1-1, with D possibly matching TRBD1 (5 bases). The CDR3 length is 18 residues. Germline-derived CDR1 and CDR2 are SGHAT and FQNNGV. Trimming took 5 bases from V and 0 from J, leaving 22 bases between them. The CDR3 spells CASSPTRRGLPMNTEAFF. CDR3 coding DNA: TGTGCCAGCAGCCCCACCCGAAGGGGCTTACCCATGAACACTGAAGCTTTCTTT.

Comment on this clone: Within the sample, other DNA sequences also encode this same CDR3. The DNA for the CDR3 is TGCGCCAGCACCCGACAGGGTCACACTGAAGCTTTCTTT. This encodes CASTRQGHTEAFF. The J gene is TRBJ1-1, the V gene TRBV5-1; TRBD1 matches 7 bases. Germline trimming cut 6 bases from V and 3 bases from J; bases unmatched to any gene: 5. Germline V gives CDR1 SGHRS, CDR2 YFSETQ. This CDR3 contains 13 residues.

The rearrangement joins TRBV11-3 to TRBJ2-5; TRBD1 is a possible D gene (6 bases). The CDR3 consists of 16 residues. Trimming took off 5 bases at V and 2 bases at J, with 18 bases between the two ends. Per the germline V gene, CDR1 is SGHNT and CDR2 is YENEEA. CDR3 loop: CASSRPRDNPQETQYF. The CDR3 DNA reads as TGTGCCAGCAGCAGACCCAGGGACAACCCGCAAGAGACCCAGTACTTC.

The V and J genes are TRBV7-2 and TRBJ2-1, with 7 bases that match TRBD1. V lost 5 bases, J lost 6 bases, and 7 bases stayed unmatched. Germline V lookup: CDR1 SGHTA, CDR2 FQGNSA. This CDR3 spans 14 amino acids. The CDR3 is CASSTIRGPNEQFF. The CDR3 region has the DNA TGTGCCAGCAGCACCATTAGGGGGCCCAATGAGCAGTTCTTC.